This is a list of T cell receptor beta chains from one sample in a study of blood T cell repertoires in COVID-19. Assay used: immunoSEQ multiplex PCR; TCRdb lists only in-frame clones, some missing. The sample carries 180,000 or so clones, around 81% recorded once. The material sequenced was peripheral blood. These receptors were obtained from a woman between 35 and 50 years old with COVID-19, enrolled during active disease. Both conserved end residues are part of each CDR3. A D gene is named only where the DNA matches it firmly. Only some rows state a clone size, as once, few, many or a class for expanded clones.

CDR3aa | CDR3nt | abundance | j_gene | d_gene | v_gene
CASSASGAHSGNTIYF | TGTGCCAGCAGCGCCTCAGGGGCCCACTCTGGAAACACCATATATTTT | few | TRBJ1-3 | NA | TRBV9
CAWSVLTGGPYGYTF | TGTGCCTGGAGTGTACTGACAGGGGGCCCTTATGGCTACACCTTC | NA | TRBJ1-2 | TRBD1 | TRBV30
CASSYDRRAYEQYF | TGTGCCAGCAGTTACGACAGACGAGCCTACGAGCAGTACTTC | NA | TRBJ2-7 | NA | TRBV28
CASSESGQGGSPLHF | TGTGCCAGCAGTGAGTCGGGACAGGGGGGTTCACCCCTCCACTTT | NA | TRBJ1-6 | TRBD1 | TRBV2
CASSRGFGLDEQFF | TGTGCCAGCAGCCGCGGGTTCGGGTTGGATGAGCAGTTCTTC | many | TRBJ2-1 | NA | TRBV4-2
CASSLTGGQLSGANVLTF | TGTGCCAGCAGCTTGACAGGGGGCCAACTCTCTGGGGCCAACGTCCTGACTTTC | NA | TRBJ2-6 | TRBD1 | TRBV7-3
CASSFPGQGGYEQYF | TGTGCCAGCAGCTTTCCGGGACAGGGAGGCTACGAGCAGTACTTC | NA | TRBJ2-7 | TRBD1 | TRBV7-9
CATSRVPDSPQHF | TGTGCCACCAGCAGAGTACCCGACTCGCCCCAGCATTTT | once | TRBJ1-5 | NA | TRBV15
CAWSVTSNDEQYF | TGTGCCTGGAGTGTAACTAGCAACGACGAGCAGTACTTC | NA | TRBJ2-7 | NA | TRBV30
CASSRQGPSGNTIYF | TGTGCCAGCAGTCGACAGGGTCCCTCTGGAAACACCATATATTTT | few | TRBJ1-3 | TRBD1 | TRBV27
CASSPGFGGWNTEAFF | TGTGCCAGCTCACCGGGCTTCGGTGGGTGGAACACTGAAGCTTTCTTT | few | TRBJ1-1 | NA | TRBV18
CASTDTGQTYEQYF | TGTGCCAGCACCGATACAGGACAGACCTACGAGCAGTACTTC | NA | TRBJ2-7 | NA | TRBV6-5
CASSEARTGRNEKLFF | TGTGCCAGCAGTGAAGCGCGCACAGGTCGTAATGAAAAACTGTTTTTT | NA | TRBJ1-4 | NA | TRBV6-1
CASSLGTGAVYGYTF | TGTGCCAGCAGTCTCGGGACAGGCGCGGTCTATGGCTACACCTTC | NA | TRBJ1-2 | TRBD1 | TRBV28
CASSYSRTSGITSTDTQYF | TGTGCCAGCAGTTACTCGAGGACTAGCGGAATAACTAGCACAGATACGCAGTATTTT | NA | TRBJ2-3 | TRBD2 | TRBV6-2/TRBV6-3
CASSRQGGSPLHF | TGTGCCAGCAGCAGACAGGGTGGTTCACCCCTCCACTTT | NA | TRBJ1-6 | TRBD1 | TRBV7-3
CASSPPGYQETQYF | TGTGCCAGCTCACCACCGGGCTACCAAGAGACCCAGTACTTC | NA | TRBJ2-5 | NA | TRBV18
CASNLAGGRGNEQFF | TGTGCCAGCAACCTAGCGGGAGGCCGGGGCAATGAGCAGTTCTTC | NA | TRBJ2-1 | TRBD2 | TRBV2
CASSDGTSGSSYEQYF | TGTGCCAGCAGTGATGGTACTAGCGGGAGCTCCTACGAGCAGTACTTC | NA | TRBJ2-7 | TRBD2 | TRBV2
CASSLTSGGNNEQFF | TGTGCCAGCAGCCTAACTAGCGGGGGAAACAATGAGCAGTTCTTC | NA | TRBJ2-1 | TRBD2 | TRBV7-3
CASSQSGQGTSTDTQYF | TGTGCCAGCAGCCAATCCGGGCAGGGAACAAGCACAGATACGCAGTATTTT | once | TRBJ2-3 | NA | TRBV4-2
CASSPYFQAGGFEQFF | TGTGCCAGCAGCCCCTACTTTCAGGCGGGAGGTTTTGAGCAGTTCTTC | NA | TRBJ2-1 | TRBD2 | TRBV27
CSVRLGRDYYNEQFF | TGCAGCGTAAGACTTGGGCGGGATTACTACAATGAGCAGTTCTTC | NA | TRBJ2-1 | NA | TRBV29-1
CSVEGAGGPSDTQYF | TGCAGCGTTGAAGGAGCGGGAGGGCCATCGGATACGCAGTATTTT | NA | TRBJ2-3 | TRBD2 | TRBV29-1
CASKGAGVFHEQFF | TGTGCCAGTAAGGGAGCGGGAGTTTTCCATGAGCAGTTCTTC | NA | TRBJ2-1 | TRBD2 | TRBV19
CASSLEAGGREKLFF | TGCGCCAGCAGCTTGGAGGCAGGGGGACGCGAAAAACTGTTTTTT | NA | TRBJ1-4 | TRBD1 | TRBV5-1
CASSKAGDSYNEQFF | TGTGCCAGCAGCAAAGCGGGGGACAGCTACAATGAGCAGTTCTTC | few | TRBJ2-1 | NA | TRBV7-9
CASSLGYSSGSPLHF | TGCGCCAGCAGCTTGGGGTACAGTTCTGGTTCACCCCTCCACTTT | NA | TRBJ1-6 | NA | TRBV5-1
CASSERGVSDTQYF | TGTGCCAGCAGCGAGCGGGGGGTGTCAGATACGCAGTATTTT | NA | TRBJ2-3 | TRBD2 | TRBV9
CASSFPGTGLYYGYTF | TGTGCCAGCAGCTTCCCCGGGACAGGGCTTTACTATGGCTACACCTTC | NA | TRBJ1-2 | TRBD1 | TRBV5-4
CASSEQGYGYTF | TGCGCCAGCAGTGAGCAGGGCTATGGCTACACCTTC | NA | TRBJ1-2 | NA | TRBV10-2
CASSLTPWGGQSTDTQYF | TGTGCCAGCAGCTTAACCCCGTGGGGGGGGCAGAGCACAGATACGCAGTATTTT | NA | TRBJ2-3 | NA | TRBV7-3
CAWSVLAQGRSPLHF | TGTGCCTGGAGTGTACTGGCGCAGGGGAGATCACCCCTCCACTTT | NA | TRBJ1-6 | NA | TRBV30
CASSVTLGLAGDPDTQYF | TGTGCCAGCAGCGTAACCCTGGGACTAGCGGGAGACCCAGATACGCAGTATTTT | NA | TRBJ2-3 | TRBD2 | TRBV9
CASSGRTGSSYNEQFF | TGTGCCAGCAGCGGGAGGACTGGCAGCTCCTACAATGAGCAGTTCTTC | NA | TRBJ2-1 | NA | TRBV7-3
CASSFSGDSYEQYF | TGCGCCAGCAGCTTCAGCGGGGACTCCTACGAGCAGTACTTC | few | TRBJ2-7 | TRBD2 | TRBV5-1
CASSLGTVSDGYTF | TGTGCCAGCAGCTTAGGGACAGTATCGGATGGCTACACCTTC | NA | TRBJ1-2 | NA | TRBV7-9
CASSMTSGSYNEQFF | TGTGCCAGTAGTATGACTAGCGGATCCTACAATGAGCAGTTCTTC | NA | TRBJ2-1 | TRBD2 | TRBV19
CASSIWEGTGGQPQHF | TGTGCCAGTAGTATCTGGGAAGGGACGGGAGGTCAGCCCCAGCATTTT | NA | TRBJ1-5 | NA | TRBV19
CASVDSRNQPQHF | TGTGCCAGCGTGGACAGTCGTAATCAGCCCCAGCATTTT | NA | TRBJ1-5 | NA | TRBV27
CASSQLLHAETQYF | TGTGCCAGCAGCCAACTTTTGCATGCGGAGACCCAGTACTTC | NA | TRBJ2-5 | NA | TRBV3-1/TRBV3-2
CAWSAGLNQPQHF | TGTGCCTGGAGTGCAGGGCTCAATCAGCCCCAGCATTTT | NA | TRBJ1-5 | NA | TRBV30